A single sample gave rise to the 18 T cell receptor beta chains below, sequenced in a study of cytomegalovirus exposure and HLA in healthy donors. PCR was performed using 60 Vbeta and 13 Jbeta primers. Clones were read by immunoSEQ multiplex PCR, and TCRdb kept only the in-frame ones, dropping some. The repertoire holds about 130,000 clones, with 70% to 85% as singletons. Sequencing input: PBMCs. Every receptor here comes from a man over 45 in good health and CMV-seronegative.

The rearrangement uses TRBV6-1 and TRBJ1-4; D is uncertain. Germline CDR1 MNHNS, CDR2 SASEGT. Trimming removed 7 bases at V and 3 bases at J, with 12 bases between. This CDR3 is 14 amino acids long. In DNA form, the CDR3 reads TGTGCCAGCATGGGCTGGATTTCTAATGAAAAACTGTTTTTT. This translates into CASMGWISNEKLFF.

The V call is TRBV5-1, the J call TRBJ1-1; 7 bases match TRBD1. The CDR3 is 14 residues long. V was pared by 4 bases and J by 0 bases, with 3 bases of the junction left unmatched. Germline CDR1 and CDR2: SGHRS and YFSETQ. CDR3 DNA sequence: TGCGCCAGCAGCACGGACAGGATGAACACTGAAGCTTTCTTT. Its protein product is CASSTDRMNTEAFF.

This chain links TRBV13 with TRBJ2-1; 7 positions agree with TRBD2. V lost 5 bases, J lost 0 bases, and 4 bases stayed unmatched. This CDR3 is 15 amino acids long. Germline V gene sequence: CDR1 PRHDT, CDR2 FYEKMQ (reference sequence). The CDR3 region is CASSPTSPSYNEQFF. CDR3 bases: TGTGCCAGCAGCCCGACTAGCCCCTCCTACAATGAGCAGTTCTTC.

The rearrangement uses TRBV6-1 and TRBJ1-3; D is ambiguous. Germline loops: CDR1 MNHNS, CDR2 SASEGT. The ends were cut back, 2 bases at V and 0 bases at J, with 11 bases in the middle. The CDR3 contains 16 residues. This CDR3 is CASSETLQASGNTIYF. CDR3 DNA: TGTGCCAGCAGTGAAACGTTGCAGGCCTCTGGAAACACCATATATTTT.

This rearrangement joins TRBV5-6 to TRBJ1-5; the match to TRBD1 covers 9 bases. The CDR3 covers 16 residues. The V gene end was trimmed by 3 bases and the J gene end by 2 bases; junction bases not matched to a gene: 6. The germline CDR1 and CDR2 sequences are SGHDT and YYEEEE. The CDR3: CASSSQGARGNQPQHF. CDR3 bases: TGTGCCAGCAGCTCACAGGGGGCGAGGGGCAATCAGCCCCAGCATTTT.

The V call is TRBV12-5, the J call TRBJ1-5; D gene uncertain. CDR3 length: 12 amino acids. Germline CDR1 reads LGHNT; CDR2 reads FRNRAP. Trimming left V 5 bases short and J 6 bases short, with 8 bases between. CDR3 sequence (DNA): TGTGCTAGTGGTCAAGACACTCAGCCCCAGCATTTT. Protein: CASGQDTQPQHF.

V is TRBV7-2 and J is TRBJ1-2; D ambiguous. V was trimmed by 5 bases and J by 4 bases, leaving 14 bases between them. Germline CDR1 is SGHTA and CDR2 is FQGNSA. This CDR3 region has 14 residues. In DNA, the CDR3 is TGTGCCAGCAGCACCTACAGAGCACTCTATGGCTACACCTTC. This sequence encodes CASSTYRALYGYTF.

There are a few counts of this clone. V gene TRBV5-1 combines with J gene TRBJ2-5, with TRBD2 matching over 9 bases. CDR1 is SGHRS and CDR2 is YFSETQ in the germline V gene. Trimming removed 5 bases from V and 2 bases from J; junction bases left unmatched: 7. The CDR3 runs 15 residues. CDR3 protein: CASRKIAGAQETQYF. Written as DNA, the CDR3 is TGCGCCAGCAGAAAAATAGCGGGGGCACAAGAGACCCAGTACTTC.

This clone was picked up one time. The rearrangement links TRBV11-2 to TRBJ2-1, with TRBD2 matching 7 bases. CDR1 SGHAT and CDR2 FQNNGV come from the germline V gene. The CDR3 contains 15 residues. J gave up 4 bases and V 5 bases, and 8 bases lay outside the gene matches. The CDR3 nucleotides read TGTGCCAGCAGCCGGTGGGGGGGAACGTACAATGAGCAGTTCTTC. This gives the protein CASSRWGGTYNEQFF.

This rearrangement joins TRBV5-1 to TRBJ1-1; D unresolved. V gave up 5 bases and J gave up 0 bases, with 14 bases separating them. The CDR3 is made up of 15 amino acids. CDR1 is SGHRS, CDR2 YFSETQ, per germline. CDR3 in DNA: TGCGCCAGCAGTCTACTAGGCGAAATGAACACTGAAGCTTTCTTT. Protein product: CASSLLGEMNTEAFF. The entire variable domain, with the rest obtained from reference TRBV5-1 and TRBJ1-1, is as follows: KAGVTQTPRYLIKTRGQQVTLSCSPISGHRSVSWYQQTPGQGLQFLFEYFSETQRNKGNFPGRFSGRQFSNSRSEMNVSTLELGDSALYLCASSLLGEMNTEAFFGQGTRLTVV.

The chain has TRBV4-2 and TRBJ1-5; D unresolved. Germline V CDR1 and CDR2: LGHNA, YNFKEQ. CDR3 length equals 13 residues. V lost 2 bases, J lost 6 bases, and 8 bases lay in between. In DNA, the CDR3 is TGTGCCAGCAGCCAATCATCGGGTCAGCCCCAGCATTTT. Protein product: CASSQSSGQPQHF.

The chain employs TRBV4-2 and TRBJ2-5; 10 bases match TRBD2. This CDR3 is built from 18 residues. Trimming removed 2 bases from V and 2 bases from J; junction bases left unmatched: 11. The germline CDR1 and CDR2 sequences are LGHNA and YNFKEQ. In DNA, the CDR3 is TGTGCCAGCAGCCAACTCCGGACTAGCGGAAACGATCAAGAGACCCAGTACTTC. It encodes CASSQLRTSGNDQETQYF.

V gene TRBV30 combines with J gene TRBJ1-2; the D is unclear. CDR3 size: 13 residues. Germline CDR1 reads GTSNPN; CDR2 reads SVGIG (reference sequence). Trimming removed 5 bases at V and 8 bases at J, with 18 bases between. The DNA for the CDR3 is TGTGCCTGGGGAAAAGCACGGCCTAGGGGCTACACCTTC. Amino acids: CAWGKARPRGYTF.

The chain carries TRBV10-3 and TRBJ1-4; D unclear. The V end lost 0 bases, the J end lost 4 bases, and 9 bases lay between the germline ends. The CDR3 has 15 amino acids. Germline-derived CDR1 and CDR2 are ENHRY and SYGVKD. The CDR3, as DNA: TGTGCCATCAGTGAGTCTAACAGAGATAATGAAAAACTGTTTTTT. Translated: CAISESNRDNEKLFF.

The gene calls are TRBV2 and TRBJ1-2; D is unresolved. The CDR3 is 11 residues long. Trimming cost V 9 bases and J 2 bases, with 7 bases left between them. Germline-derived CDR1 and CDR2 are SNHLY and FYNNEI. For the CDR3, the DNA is TGTGCCAGTGACACGAACTATGGCTACACCTTC. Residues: CASDTNYGYTF.

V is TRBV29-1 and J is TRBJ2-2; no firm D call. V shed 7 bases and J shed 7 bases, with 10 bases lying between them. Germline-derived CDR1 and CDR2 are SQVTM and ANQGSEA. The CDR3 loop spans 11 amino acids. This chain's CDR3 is CSASKNGELFF. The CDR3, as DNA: TGCAGCGCCAGTAAGAACGGGGAGCTGTTTTTT.

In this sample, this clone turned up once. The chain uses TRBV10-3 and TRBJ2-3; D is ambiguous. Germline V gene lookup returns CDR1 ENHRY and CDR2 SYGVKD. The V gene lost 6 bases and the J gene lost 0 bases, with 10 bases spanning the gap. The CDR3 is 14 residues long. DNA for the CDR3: TGTGCCATCAGGCTACAGTCTAGCACAGATACGCAGTATTTT. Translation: CAIRLQSSTDTQYF.

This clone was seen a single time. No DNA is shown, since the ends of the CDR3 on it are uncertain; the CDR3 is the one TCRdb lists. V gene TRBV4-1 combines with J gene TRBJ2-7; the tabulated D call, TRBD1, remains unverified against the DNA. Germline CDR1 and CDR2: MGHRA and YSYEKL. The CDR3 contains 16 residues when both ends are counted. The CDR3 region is CASSQFGPGGSYEQYF.